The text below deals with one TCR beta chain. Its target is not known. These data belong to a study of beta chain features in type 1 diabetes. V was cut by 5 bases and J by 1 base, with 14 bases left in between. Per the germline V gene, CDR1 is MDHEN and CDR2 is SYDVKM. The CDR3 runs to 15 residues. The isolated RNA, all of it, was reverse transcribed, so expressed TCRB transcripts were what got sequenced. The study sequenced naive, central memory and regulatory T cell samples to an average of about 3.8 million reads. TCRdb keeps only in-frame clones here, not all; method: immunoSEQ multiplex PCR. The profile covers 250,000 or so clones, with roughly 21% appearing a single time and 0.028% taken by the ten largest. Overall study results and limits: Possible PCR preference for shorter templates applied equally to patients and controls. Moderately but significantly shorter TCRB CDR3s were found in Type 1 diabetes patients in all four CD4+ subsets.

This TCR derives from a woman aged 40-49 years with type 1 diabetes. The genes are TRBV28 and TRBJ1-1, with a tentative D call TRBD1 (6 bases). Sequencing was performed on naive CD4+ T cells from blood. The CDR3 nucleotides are TGTGCCAGCAGTATAAACAGGGAAAGGAACACTGAAGCTTTCTTT. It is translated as CASSINRERNTEAFF.